This TCR beta chain originates from a study of identifying expanded T cells in peripheral blood. Profiled with immunoSEQ multiplex PCR; TCRdb holds only in-frame clones, not every one. The data hold about 100,000 clones, with over 75% observed a single time. Healthy donors had no documented immune events, such as infections, while sampled. A word on this clone: Its antigen remains unidentified.

Study-wide results and caveats: Variance in clone template counts between two-week samples significantly increased with total template count across all healthy donors. Over around two and four weeks, about 15 and 19 clones changed, versus roughly 1.1 between replicates.

This clonotype was sampled from a person aged 18-70 years in good health. What was sequenced was blood.

This CDR3 reads CASSLEPVGTEAFF. The CDR3 nucleotides read TGTGCCAGCAGCTTGGAACCCGTGGGGACTGAAGCTTTCTTT. The chain has TRBV5-5 and TRBJ1-1; D unclear. CDR3 length: 14 residues. Germline CDR1 SGHKS, CDR2 YYEKEE (reference sequence). V lost 0 bases and J lost 5, with 11 bases in between.